The 27 T cell receptor beta chains below all came from one sample that was sequenced in a study of blood T cell repertoires in COVID-19 (dated by TCRdb to 2020 to 2021). The library was prepared using the immunoSEQ multiplex PCR assay. The table comes from immuneACCESS by way of TCRdb, which keeps in-frame sequences with V and J called. Part of the clones is missing from these tables; in studies checked, under half for an unresolved V gene and the rest for unknown reasons. Recorded for this sample are over 250,000 clones; 88% of them occurred a single time. The ten largest clones add up to approximately 3.8% of the sample. The sample was peripheral blood. The receptors stem from a man aged 55-75 years who had recovered from COVID-19.

A note on this clone: This same CDR3 is encoded by further DNA sequences in the sample. V gene TRBV5-1 combines with J gene TRBJ2-7; TRBD1 matches 7 bases. Germline CDR1 is SGHRS and CDR2 is YFSETQ. The CDR3 runs to 14 residues. J was trimmed by 2 bases and V by 3 bases; bases with no gene match: 5. CDR3 protein: CASSSGTAAYEQYF. CDR3 bases: TGCGCCAGCAGCTCCGGGACAGCTGCCTACGAGCAGTACTTC.

The V call is TRBV6-6, the J call TRBJ2-5; D is perhaps TRBD1 (5 bases). The V end was cut by 5 bases, the J end by 0 bases, with 7 bases between. The CDR3 loop spans 13 amino acids. Germline V gives CDR1 MNHNY, CDR2 SVGAGI (reference sequence). The CDR3 bases are TGTGCCAGCAGTAGGGGCCACCAAGAGACCCAGTACTTC. Its translation: CASSRGHQETQYF.

The V gene is TRBV5-4, the J gene TRBJ2-1, with 9 bases that match TRBD1. This CDR3 region has 16 residues. The germline V gene has CDR1 SGHNT and CDR2 YYREEE (reference sequence). Trimming took 4 bases from V and 7 from J; bases not matched to a gene: 12. The chain's CDR3 is CASSPPYRGPGNEQFF. The CDR3 DNA reads TGTGCCAGCAGCCCCCCGTACAGGGGGCCGGGAAATGAGCAGTTCTTC.

The V gene is TRBV6-5, the J gene TRBJ1-4; D not certain. The CDR3 runs to 14 residues. The V gene lost 6 bases and the J gene lost 0 bases, with 8 bases spanning the gap. CDR1 is MNHEY and CDR2 is SVGAGI in the germline V gene. Here the CDR3 DNA reads TGTGCCAGCAGCCCCCGTGCAACTAATGAAAAACTGTTTTTT. This codes for CASSPRATNEKLFF.

This chain uses TRBV27 with TRBJ1-5, with D tentatively TRBD1 (6 bases). Germline V gives CDR1 MNHEY, CDR2 SMNVEV (reference sequence). The CDR3 runs 15 residues. Between the trimmed V and J ends, which lost 6 bases and 2 bases, there was a span of 14 bases. CDR3 region: CASRYLAGGNQPQHF. In DNA form, the CDR3 reads TGTGCCAGCAGATATCTAGCAGGGGGCAATCAGCCCCAGCATTTT.

The V and J genes are TRBV5-1 and TRBJ2-7, with a possible D match to TRBD2 (5 bases). Trimming pared 4 bases from V and 6 bases from J, leaving 8 bases between. CDR1 and CDR2 (germline): SGHRS, YFSETQ. The CDR3 is 11 residues long. The DNA of the CDR3 is TGCGCCAGCAGCGAGGGAACCGAGCAGTACTTC. This encodes CASSEGTEQYF. The entire variable domain, with the rest obtained from reference TRBV5-1 and TRBJ2-7, is as follows: KAGVTQTPRYLIKTRGQQVTLSCSPISGHRSVSWYQQTPGQGLQFLFEYFSETQRNKGNFPGRFSGRQFSNSRSEMNVSTLELGDSALYLCASSEGTEQYFGPGTRLTVT.

The chain couples TRBV11-1 to TRBJ1-1; maybe TRBD1 (5 bases). V lost 2 bases and J lost 1, with 14 bases in between. The CDR3 runs 16 residues. Germline V gene data show CDR1 as SGHAT and CDR2 as FQDESV (reference sequence). The CDR3 is CASSLRLGRANTEAFF. CDR3 nucleotide sequence: TGTGCCAGCAGCTTAAGATTGGGCAGGGCGAACACTGAAGCTTTCTTT.

The chain links TRBV15 to TRBJ2-1, with 8 positions matching TRBD1. V lost 9 bases and J lost 6; bases outside the gene matches: 10. The germline gives CDR1 LNHNV, CDR2 YYDKDF (reference sequence). The CDR3 is 14 residues long. CDR3 bases: TGTGCCACACGGGGGACAGGAGGATCCAATGAGCAGTTCTTC. This encodes CATRGTGGSNEQFF.

The V and J genes are TRBV24-1 and TRBJ2-5, with 7 bases fitting TRBD1. CDR3 length: 14 amino acids. The germline CDR1 and CDR2 sequences are KGHDR and SFDVKD. With V trimmed by 9 bases and J by 2 bases, 8 bases remained unmatched. For the CDR3, the DNA is TGTGCCACCTCGTCCACAGGGGTTCAAGAGACCCAGTACTTC. Its translation: CATSSTGVQETQYF.

This chain's CDR3 is CASSRASGGPTDTQYF. In DNA form, the CDR3 reads TGTGCCAGCAGCCGCGCTAGCGGGGGGCCCACAGATACGCAGTATTTT. This chain uses TRBV11-1 with TRBJ2-3; 11 bases are shared with TRBD2. The trim removed 5 bases at V and 2 bases at J, leaving 6 bases unmatched. Germline values: CDR1 SGHAT, CDR2 FQDESV (reference sequence). The CDR3 covers 16 residues.

The chain joins TRBV10-1 to TRBJ2-7; 7 positions match TRBD1. Germline CDR1 is WNHNN and CDR2 is SYGVQD (reference sequence). The length of the CDR3 is 16 residues. V shed 8 bases, J shed 7 bases, and the junction held 20 bases outside the gene matches. The CDR3 DNA reads TGCGCCAGCCGGGCTGCCCCCACGAGGGGGCTAGGGGAGCAGTACTTC. This sequence encodes CASRAAPTRGLGEQYF.

In this sample, this clone turned up a few times. The chain is built from TRBV27 and TRBJ1-5; 9 bases fit TRBD1. Trimming took 6 bases from V and 1 from J; bases not matched to a gene: 7. CDR1 is MNHEY and CDR2 is SMNVEV in the germline V gene (reference sequence). The CDR3 has 16 residues. This CDR3 reads CASRGQGTLSNQPQHF. The DNA for the CDR3 is TGTGCCAGCAGGGGACAGGGAACCCTAAGCAATCAGCCCCAGCATTTT.

The chain uses TRBV6-5 and TRBJ2-1, with TRBD2 as a possible D gene (5 bases). This CDR3 has 14 residues. V gave up 4 bases and J gave up 4 bases, with 11 bases separating them. CDR1 is MNHEY, CDR2 SVGAGI, per germline. DNA for the CDR3: TGTGCCAGCAGTTCCCCACTAGGATACAATGAGCAGTTCTTC. Its translation: CASSSPLGYNEQFF.

The V call is TRBV10-3, the J call TRBJ2-1; TRBD1 agrees at 9 bases. Germline CDR1 ENHRY, CDR2 SYGVKD. This CDR3 is 16 amino acids long. The V and J ends lost 0 bases and 4 bases, in that order; junction bases with no gene match: 4. The CDR3 loop reads CAISESPGQGYNEQFF. The DNA for the CDR3 is TGTGCCATCAGTGAGTCACCGGGACAGGGATACAATGAGCAGTTCTTC.

The J gene is TRBJ2-7, the V gene TRBV5-1; 9 positions match TRBD2. The CDR3 runs 18 residues. V lost 4 bases, J lost 6 bases, and 20 bases stayed unmatched. Germline V gives CDR1 SGHRS, CDR2 YFSETQ. The CDR3 sequence is CASSPGLGSGGPRSEQYF. CDR3 nucleotide sequence: TGCGCCAGCAGCCCAGGGCTGGGTAGCGGGGGCCCCCGGTCCGAGCAGTACTTC.

The rearrangement joins TRBV10-3 to TRBJ2-7; D not certain. V lost 2 bases, J lost 3 bases, and 8 bases lay in between. Germline V CDR1 and CDR2: ENHRY, SYGVKD. CDR3 length: 13 amino acids. The CDR3 region is CAISENTHYEQYF. The CDR3 coding sequence is TGTGCCATCAGTGAGAACACACACTACGAGCAGTACTTC.

This chain links TRBV27 with TRBJ1-4; tentatively, D is TRBD1 (6 bases). The CDR3 extends over 14 amino acids. The germline CDR1 and CDR2 sequences are MNHEY and SMNVEV (reference sequence). V lost 2 bases, J lost 7 bases, and 11 bases lay in between. CDR3 nucleotides: TGTGCCAGCAGTTTAGAGGGAGGGGGTGAAAAACTGTTTTTT. Its protein product is CASSLEGGGEKLFF.

The rearrangement links TRBV7-2 to TRBJ1-1, with 7 bases lining up with TRBD1. The CDR3 is 17 residues long. Germline CDR1 SGHTA, CDR2 FQGNSA. The ends lost 1 base at V and 11 bases at J; junction bases unmatched: 19. The CDR3 loop is CASSLGRRQGLSLSAFF. The CDR3 bases are TGTGCCAGCAGCTTAGGACGGAGACAGGGTCTCTCCCTGAGTGCTTTCTTT.

The table lists this clone with a few counts. V usage is TRBV30 and J usage is TRBJ1-5, with 7 bases lining up with TRBD1. This CDR3 comprises 18 residues. The J segment lost 0 bases and the V segment lost 2 bases, leaving 13 bases of the junction unmatched. Germline lookup yields CDR1 GTSNPN and CDR2 SVGIG (reference sequence). The CDR3 here is CAWSTQQGTLYSNQPQHF. CDR3 coding DNA: TGTGCCTGGAGTACTCAACAGGGGACTCTTTATAGCAATCAGCCCCAGCATTTT.

CDR3 residues: CASSSPPGGGGTEAFF. CDR3 in DNA: TGTGCCAGCAGTTCCCCCCCTGGTGGGGGGGGCACTGAAGCTTTCTTT. The chain carries TRBV27 and TRBJ1-1; possibly TRBD1 for D (5 bases). V lost 4 bases, J lost 4 bases, and 19 bases lay in between. The CDR3 length is 16 residues. Germline CDR1 reads MNHEY; CDR2 reads SMNVEV (reference sequence).

V and J are TRBV24-1 and TRBJ2-2; 8 nucleotides match TRBD1. The junction had 6 bases not matched to a gene; V was cut back by 3 bases and J by 1 base. CDR1 and CDR2 (germline): KGHDR, SFDVKD. The CDR3 runs to 17 residues. CDR3 in DNA: TGTGCCACCAGTGATACGACAGGGGCATTGAACACCGGGGAGCTGTTTTTT. It yields the protein CATSDTTGALNTGELFF.

This rearrangement joins TRBV19 to TRBJ1-3, with D possibly TRBD1 on 6 matching bases. Trimming took off 0 bases at V and 0 bases at J, with 21 bases between the two ends. CDR3 length: 20 amino acids. Germline assignment: CDR1 LNHDA and CDR2 SQIVND (reference sequence). CDR3 sequence: CASSIDRAGVNGRSGNTIYF. The CDR3 region has the DNA TGTGCCAGTAGTATAGATCGCGCAGGGGTGAACGGCCGCTCTGGAAACACCATATATTTT.

The chain combines TRBV15 with TRBJ1-4, with 8 bases identical to TRBD1. The trim removed 2 bases at V and 6 bases at J, leaving 17 bases unmatched. This CDR3 region has 19 residues. CDR1 and CDR2 (germline): LNHNV, YYDKDF (reference sequence). The CDR3 DNA is TGTGCCACCAGCAGACGTCGAGGAGCCAAGACAGGGGTGGATGAAAAACTGTTTTTT. This codes for CATSRRRGAKTGVDEKLFF.

This chain joins TRBV7-9 and TRBJ1-5; unclear D gene. This CDR3 is built from 14 residues. From germline, CDR1 is SEHNR and CDR2 FQNEAQ (reference sequence). V lost 1 base, J lost 6 bases, and 10 bases lay in between. The CDR3 DNA sequence: TGTGCCAGCAGCTTAGGAGGCGACGGTCAGCCCCAGCATTTT. Translating it yields CASSLGGDGQPQHF.

This clone was seen a few times. The chain carries TRBV7-3 and TRBJ2-7; a weak D match, TRBD2 (6 bases). Germline CDR1 SGHTA, CDR2 FQGTGA. The CDR3 runs to 15 residues. V was trimmed by 2 bases and J by 0 bases, leaving 11 bases between them. CDR3 in amino acids: CASSLFGGNSYEQYF. CDR3 DNA: TGTGCCAGCAGCTTATTCGGGGGAAACTCCTACGAGCAGTACTTC.

The V gene is TRBV6-6, the J gene TRBJ2-7; possibly TRBD2 for D (6 bases). The CDR3 is 14 amino acids. The V and J ends lost 6 bases and 3 bases respectively, with 15 bases between them. Germline V gene sequence: CDR1 MNHNY, CDR2 SVGAGI (reference sequence). The CDR3 nucleotides are TGTGCCAGCAGAACCGGGACGGGAGACTACGAGCAGTACTTC. Protein product: CASRTGTGDYEQYF.

The chain combines TRBV12-5 with TRBJ1-5; D possibly corresponds to TRBD1 (5 bases). This CDR3 has 17 amino acids. The V gene lost 0 bases and the J gene lost 1 base, with 13 bases spanning the gap. Looked up from germline, CDR1 is LGHNT and CDR2 is FRNRAP. CDR3 in amino acids: CASGLVGQGGSNQPQHF. In DNA form, the CDR3 reads TGTGCTAGTGGTTTGGTAGGCCAGGGAGGGAGCAATCAGCCCCAGCATTTT.